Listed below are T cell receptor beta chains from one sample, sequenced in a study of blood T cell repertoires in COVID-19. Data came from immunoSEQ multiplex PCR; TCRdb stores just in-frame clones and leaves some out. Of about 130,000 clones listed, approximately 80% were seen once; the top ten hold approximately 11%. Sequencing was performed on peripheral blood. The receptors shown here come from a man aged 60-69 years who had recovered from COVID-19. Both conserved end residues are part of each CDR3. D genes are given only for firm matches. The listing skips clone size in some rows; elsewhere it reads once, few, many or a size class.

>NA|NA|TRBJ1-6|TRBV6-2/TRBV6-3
CASSSTYNSPLHF
TGTGCCAGCAGTTCAACCTATAATTCACCCCTCCACTTT
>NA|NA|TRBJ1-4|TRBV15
CATSRLPGLANEKLFF
TGTGCCACCAGCAGGCTCCCGGGATTAGCTAATGAAAAACTGTTTTTT
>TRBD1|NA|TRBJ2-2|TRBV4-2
CASSPDRGSTGELFF
TGTGCCAGCAGCCCGGACAGGGGGAGTACCGGGGAGCTGTTTTTT
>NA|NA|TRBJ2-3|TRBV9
CASSGTSGGTDTQYF
TGTGCCAGCAGCGGAACGAGTGGTGGCACAGATACGCAGTATTTT
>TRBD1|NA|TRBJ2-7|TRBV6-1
CASSVETGIAPYEQYF
TGTGCCAGCAGTGTTGAGACAGGGATTGCCCCCTACGAGCAGTACTTC
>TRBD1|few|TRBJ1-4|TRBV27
CASSLRTGGKKLFF
TGTGCCAGCAGTCTAAGGACAGGCGGGAAAAAACTGTTTTTT
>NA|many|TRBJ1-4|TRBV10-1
CASFGQGEPTNEKLFF
TGCGCCAGCTTCGGTCAGGGTGAACCCACTAATGAAAAACTGTTTTTT
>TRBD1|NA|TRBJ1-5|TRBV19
CASGQGKGQPQHF
TGTGCCAGTGGACAGGGGAAAGGGCAGCCCCAGCATTTT
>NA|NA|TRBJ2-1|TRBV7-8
CASSSTAGNEQFF
TGTGCCAGCAGCTCGACCGCGGGGAATGAGCAGTTCTTC
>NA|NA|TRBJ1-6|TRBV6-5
CASSQGGGPSSPLHF
TGTGCCAGCAGCCAAGGGGGGGGGCCGAGTTCACCCCTCCACTTT
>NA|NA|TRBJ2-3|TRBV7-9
CASSLSAGTDTQYF
TGTGCCAGCAGCCTCAGTGCGGGCACAGATACGCAGTATTTT
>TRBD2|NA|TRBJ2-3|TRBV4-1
CASSQASGRGLDTQYF
TGCGCCAGCAGCCAGGCTAGCGGGAGAGGGCTAGATACGCAGTATTTT
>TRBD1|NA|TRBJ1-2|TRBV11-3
CASSPRQGDGYTF
TGTGCCAGCAGCCCTCGACAGGGGGATGGCTACACCTTC
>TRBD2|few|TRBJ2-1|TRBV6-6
CASSYPSGSYNEQFF
TGTGCCAGCAGTTATCCCAGCGGGAGTTACAATGAGCAGTTCTTC
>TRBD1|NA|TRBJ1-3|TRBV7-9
CASSSTGGSGNTIYF
TGTGCCAGCAGCTCGACAGGGGGTTCTGGAAACACCATATATTTT
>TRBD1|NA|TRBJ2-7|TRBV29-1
CSVGTGGWNEQYF
TGCAGCGTTGGTACAGGGGGTTGGAACGAGCAGTACTTC
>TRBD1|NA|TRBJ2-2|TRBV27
CASKYTGGITGELFF
TGTGCCAGCAAGTACACAGGGGGCATCACCGGGGAGCTGTTTTTT
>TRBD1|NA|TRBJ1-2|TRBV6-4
CASTPETGGGTNYGYTF
TGTGCCAGCACCCCCGAGACAGGGGGGGGGACTAACTATGGCTACACCTTC
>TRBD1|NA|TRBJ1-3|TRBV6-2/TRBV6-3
CASSSRTGATNTIYF
TGTGCCAGCAGTTCGCGGACAGGGGCTACGAACACCATATATTTT
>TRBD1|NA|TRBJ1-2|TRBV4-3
CASSGTGVYGYTF
TGCGCCAGCAGCGGGACAGGTGTCTATGGCTACACCTTC
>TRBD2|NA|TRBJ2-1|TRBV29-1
CSWRGDSYNEQFF
TGCAGCTGGCGGGGGGACTCCTACAATGAGCAGTTCTTC
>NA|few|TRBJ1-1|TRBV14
CASSQESVTEAFF
TGTGCCAGCAGCCAAGAATCAGTGACTGAAGCTTTCTTT
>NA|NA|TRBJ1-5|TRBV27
CASSLVPGFNQPQHF
TGTGCCAGCAGTTTGGTCCCAGGGTTCAATCAGCCCCAGCATTTT
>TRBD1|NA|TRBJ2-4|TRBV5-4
CASSLFDRGGENIQYF
TGTGCCAGCAGCTTGTTCGACAGGGGTGGGGAAAACATTCAGTACTTC
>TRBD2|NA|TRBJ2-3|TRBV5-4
CASSSLAGGPEGTDTQYF
TGTGCCAGCAGCTCCCTAGCGGGGGGGCCTGAAGGCACAGATACGCAGTATTTT
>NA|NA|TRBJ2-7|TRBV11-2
CASSFRSYEQYF
TGTGCCAGCAGCTTCCGGTCTTACGAGCAGTACTTC
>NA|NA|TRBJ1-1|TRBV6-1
CASSDDWVNTEAFF
TGTGCCAGCAGTGATGACTGGGTGAACACTGAAGCTTTCTTT
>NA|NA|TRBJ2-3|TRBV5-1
CASSFREPASTDTQYF
TGCGCCAGCAGCTTCAGGGAACCCGCTAGCACAGATACGCAGTATTTT
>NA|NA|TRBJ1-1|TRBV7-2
CASSLVGEVFF
TGTGCCAGCAGCTTAGTAGGGGAGGTTTTCTTT
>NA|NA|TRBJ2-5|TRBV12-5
CASGPDTTSPILETQYF
TGTGCTAGTGGTCCTGACACCACTTCACCCATCCTAGAGACCCAGTACTTC
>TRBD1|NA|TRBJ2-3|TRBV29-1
CSVTPGQNTDTQYF
TGCAGCGTGACTCCGGGACAGAACACAGATACGCAGTATTTT
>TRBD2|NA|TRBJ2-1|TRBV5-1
CASSLRQSGGEQFF
TGCGCCAGCAGCCTCAGACAGTCGGGAGGCGAGCAGTTCTTC
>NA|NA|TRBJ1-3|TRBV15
CATSRDKGGNTIYF
TGTGCCACCAGCAGAGATAAGGGGGGAAACACCATATATTTT
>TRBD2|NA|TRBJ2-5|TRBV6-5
CASSYPSGGLQKTQYF
TGTGCCAGCAGTTACCCTAGCGGGGGCCTCCAAAAGACCCAGTACTTC
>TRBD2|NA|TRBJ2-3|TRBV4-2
CASSLKGGGRVRTDTQYF
TGTGCCAGCAGCCTAAAGGGGGGCGGGAGGGTCAGGACAGATACGCAGTATTTT
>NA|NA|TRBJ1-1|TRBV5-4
CASSLAGGELQAFF
TGTGCCAGCAGCTTGGCGGGGGGTGAACTTCAAGCTTTCTTT
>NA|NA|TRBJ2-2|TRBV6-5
CASTKGLIKTGELFF
TGTGCCAGCACTAAGGGACTTATCAAGACCGGGGAGCTGTTTTTT
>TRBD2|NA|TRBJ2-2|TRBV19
CASSALRGDTGELFF
TGTGCCAGTAGTGCTCTTCGGGGGGACACCGGGGAGCTGTTTTTT
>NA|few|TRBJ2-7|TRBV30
CAWSPGSYEQYF
TGTGCCTGGAGTCCAGGCTCCTACGAGCAGTACTTC
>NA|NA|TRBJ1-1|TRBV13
CASSLGSLEAFF
TGTGCCAGCAGCTTAGGAAGCTTGGAAGCTTTCTTT
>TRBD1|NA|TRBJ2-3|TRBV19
CASSLDRTATDTQYF
TGTGCCAGTAGTTTGGACAGGACTGCCACAGATACGCAGTATTTT
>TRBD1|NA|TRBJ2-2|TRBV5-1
CASSLNRGITGELFF
TGCGCCAGCAGCTTAAACAGGGGTATCACCGGGGAGCTGTTTTTT
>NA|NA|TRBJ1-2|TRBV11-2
CASTLATPYGYTF
TGTGCCAGCACCCTGGCAACCCCCTATGGCTACACCTTC
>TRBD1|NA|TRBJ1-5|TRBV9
CASSDGQVSNQPQHF
TGTGCCAGCAGCGATGGACAGGTTAGCAATCAGCCCCAGCATTTT
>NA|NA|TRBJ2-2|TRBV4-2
CASSPEIRGAFNTGELFF
TGTGCCAGCAGCCCGGAAATTCGGGGGGCGTTTAACACCGGGGAGCTGTTTTTT
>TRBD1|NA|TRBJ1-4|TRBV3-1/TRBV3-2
CASSQEGTGSEKLFF
TGTGCCAGCAGCCAAGAGGGGACAGGGAGTGAAAAACTGTTTTTT